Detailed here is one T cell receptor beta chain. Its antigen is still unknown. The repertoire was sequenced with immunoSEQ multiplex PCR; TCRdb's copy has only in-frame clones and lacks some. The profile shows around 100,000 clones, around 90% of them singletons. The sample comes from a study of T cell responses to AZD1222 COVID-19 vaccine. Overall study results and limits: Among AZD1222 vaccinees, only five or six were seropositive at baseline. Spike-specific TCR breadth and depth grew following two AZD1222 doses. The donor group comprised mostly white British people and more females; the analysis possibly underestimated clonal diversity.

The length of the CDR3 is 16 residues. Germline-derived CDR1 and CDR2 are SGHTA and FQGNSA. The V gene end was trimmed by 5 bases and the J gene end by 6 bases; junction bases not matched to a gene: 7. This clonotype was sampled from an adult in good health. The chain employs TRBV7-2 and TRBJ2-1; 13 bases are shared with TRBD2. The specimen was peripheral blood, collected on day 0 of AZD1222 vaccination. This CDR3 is CASSPGLAGALNEQFF. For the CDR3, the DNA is TGTGCCAGCAGCCCCGGACTAGCGGGAGCCCTCAATGAGCAGTTCTTC.